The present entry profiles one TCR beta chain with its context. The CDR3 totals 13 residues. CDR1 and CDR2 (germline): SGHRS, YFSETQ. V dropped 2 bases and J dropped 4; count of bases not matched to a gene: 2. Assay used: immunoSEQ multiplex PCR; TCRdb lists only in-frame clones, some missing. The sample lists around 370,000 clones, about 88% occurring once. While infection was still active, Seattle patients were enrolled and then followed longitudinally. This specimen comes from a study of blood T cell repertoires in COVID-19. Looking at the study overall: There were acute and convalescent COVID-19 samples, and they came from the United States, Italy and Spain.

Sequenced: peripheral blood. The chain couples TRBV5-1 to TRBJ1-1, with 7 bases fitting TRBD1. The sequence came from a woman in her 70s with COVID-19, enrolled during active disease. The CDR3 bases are TGCGCCAGCAGCTTCAGGGGGACCACTGAAGCTTTCTTT. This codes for CASSFRGTTEAFF.